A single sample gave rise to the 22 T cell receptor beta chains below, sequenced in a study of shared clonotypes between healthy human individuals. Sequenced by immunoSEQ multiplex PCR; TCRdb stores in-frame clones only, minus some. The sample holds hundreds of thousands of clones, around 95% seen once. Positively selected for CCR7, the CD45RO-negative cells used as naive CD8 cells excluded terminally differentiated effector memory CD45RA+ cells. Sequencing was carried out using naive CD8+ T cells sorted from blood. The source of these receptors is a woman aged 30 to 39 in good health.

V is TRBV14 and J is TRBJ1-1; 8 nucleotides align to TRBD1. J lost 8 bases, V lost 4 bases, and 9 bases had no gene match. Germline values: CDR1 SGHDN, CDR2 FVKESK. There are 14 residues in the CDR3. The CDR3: CASSPFRGLSEAFF. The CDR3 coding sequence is TGTGCCAGCAGCCCGTTCAGGGGGCTTTCAGAAGCTTTCTTT.

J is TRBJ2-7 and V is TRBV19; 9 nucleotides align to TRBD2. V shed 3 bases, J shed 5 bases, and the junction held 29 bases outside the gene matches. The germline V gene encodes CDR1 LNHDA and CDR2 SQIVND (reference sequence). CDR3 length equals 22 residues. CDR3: CASSISSGIHFERPPTTHEQYF. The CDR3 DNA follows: TGTGCCAGTAGTATTTCTAGCGGGATCCACTTCGAGCGTCCTCCTACGACCCACGAGCAGTACTTC.

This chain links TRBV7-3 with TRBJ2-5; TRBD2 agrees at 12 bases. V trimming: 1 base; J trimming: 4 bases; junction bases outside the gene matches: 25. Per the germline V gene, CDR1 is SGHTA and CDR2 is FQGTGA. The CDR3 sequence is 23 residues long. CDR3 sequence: CASSLIYPGDYESTSGSGETQYF. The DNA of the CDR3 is TGTGCCAGCAGCTTAATCTATCCGGGAGATTACGAATCGACTAGCGGGAGTGGAGAGACCCAGTACTTC. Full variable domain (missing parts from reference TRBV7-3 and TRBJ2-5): GAGVSQTPSNKVTEKGKYVELRCDPISGHTALYWYRQSLGQGPEFLIYFQGTGAADDSGLPNDRFFAVRPEGSVSTLKIQRTERGDSAVYLCASSLIYPGDYESTSGSGETQYFGPGTRLLVL.

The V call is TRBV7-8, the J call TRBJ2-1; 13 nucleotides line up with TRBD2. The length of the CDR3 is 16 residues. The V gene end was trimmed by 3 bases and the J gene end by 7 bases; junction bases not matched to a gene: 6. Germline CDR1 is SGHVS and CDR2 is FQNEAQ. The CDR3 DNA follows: TGTGCCAGCAGCTTGAGGACTAGCGGGAGTATTAATGAGCAGTTCTTC. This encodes CASSLRTSGSINEQFF.

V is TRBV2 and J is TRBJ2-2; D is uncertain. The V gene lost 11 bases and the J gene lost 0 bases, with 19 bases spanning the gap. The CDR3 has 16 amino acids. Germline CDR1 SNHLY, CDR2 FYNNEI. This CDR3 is CARRAEPGANTGELFF. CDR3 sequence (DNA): TGTGCCCGTCGGGCAGAGCCAGGCGCGAACACCGGGGAGCTGTTTTTT.

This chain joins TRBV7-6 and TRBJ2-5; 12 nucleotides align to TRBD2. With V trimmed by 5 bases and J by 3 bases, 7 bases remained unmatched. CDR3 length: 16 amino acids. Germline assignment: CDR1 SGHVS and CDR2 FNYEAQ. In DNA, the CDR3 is TGTGCCAGCAGCGGGAGACTAGCGGGAGATAAAGAGACCCAGTACTTC. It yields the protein CASSGRLAGDKETQYF.

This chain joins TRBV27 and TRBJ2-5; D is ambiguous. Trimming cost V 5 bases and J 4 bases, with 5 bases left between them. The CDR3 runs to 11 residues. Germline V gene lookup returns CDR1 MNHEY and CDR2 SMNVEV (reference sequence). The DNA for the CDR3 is TGTGCCAGCAGTGCCGGAGAGACCCAGTACTTC. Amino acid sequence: CASSAGETQYF.

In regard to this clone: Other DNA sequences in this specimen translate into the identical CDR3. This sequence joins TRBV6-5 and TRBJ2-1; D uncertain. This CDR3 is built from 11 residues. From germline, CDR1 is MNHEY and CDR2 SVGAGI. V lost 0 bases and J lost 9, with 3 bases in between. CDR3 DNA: TGTGCCAGCAGTTACTCTGCTGAGCAGTTCTTC. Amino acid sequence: CASSYSAEQFF.

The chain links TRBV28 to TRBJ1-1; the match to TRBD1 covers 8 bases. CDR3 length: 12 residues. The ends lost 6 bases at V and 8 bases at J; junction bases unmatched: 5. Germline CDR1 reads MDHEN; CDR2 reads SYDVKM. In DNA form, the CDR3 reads TGTGCCAGCAGCCTGGACAGGGAAGAAGCTTTCTTT. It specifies CASSLDREEAFF.

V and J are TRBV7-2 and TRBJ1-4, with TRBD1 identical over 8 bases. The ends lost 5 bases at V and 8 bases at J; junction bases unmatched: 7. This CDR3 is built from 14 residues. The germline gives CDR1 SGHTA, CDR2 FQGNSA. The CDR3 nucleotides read TGTGCCAGCAGCGCTGACAGGGGTTCCGAAAAACTGTTTTTT. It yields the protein CASSADRGSEKLFF. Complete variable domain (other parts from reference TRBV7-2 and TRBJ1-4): GAGVSQSPSNKVTEKGKDVELRCDPISGHTALYWYRQSLGQGLEFLIYFQGNSAPDKSGLPSDRFSAERTGGSVSTLTIQRTQQEDSAVYLCASSADRGSEKLFFGSGTQLSVL.

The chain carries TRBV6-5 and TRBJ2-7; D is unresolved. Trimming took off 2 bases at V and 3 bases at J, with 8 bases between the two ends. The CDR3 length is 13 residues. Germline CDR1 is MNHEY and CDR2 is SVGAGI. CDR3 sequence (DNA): TGTGCCAGCAGTTACGGACCATTCTACGAGCAGTACTTC. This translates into CASSYGPFYEQYF.

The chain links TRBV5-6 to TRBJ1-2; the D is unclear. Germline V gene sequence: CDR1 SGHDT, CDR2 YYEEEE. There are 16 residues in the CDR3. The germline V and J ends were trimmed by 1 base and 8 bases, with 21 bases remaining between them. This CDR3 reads CASSLRAPGPEEGYTF. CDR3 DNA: TGTGCCAGCAGCTTGCGAGCACCGGGCCCCGAAGAAGGCTACACCTTC.

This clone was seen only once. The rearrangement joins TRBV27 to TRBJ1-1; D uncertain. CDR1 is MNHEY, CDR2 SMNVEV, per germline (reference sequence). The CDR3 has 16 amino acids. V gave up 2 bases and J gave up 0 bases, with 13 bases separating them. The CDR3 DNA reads TGTGCCAGCAGTTTAGTAGCCAGACTAATGAACACTGAAGCTTTCTTT. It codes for CASSLVARLMNTEAFF.

CDR3 in amino acids: CASSNDRAGGELFF. In DNA form, the CDR3 reads TGTGCCAGCAGCAACGACAGGGCAGGCGGGGAGCTGTTTTTT. This chain joins TRBV6-5 and TRBJ2-2, with 7 positions matching TRBD1. The germline gives CDR1 MNHEY, CDR2 SVGAGI. This CDR3 has 14 residues. V was pared by 6 bases and J by 7 bases, with 8 bases of the junction left unmatched.

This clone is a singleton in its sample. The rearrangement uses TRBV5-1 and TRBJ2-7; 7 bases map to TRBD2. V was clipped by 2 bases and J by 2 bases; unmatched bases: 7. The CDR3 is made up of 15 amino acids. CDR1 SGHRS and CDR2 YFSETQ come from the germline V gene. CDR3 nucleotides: TGCGCCAGCAGCTTAAGCGGGATAGAAACCTACGAGCAGTACTTC. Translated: CASSLSGIETYEQYF. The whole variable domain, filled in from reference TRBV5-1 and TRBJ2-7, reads KAGVTQTPRYLIKTRGQQVTLSCSPISGHRSVSWYQQTPGQGLQFLFEYFSETQRNKGNFPGRFSGRQFSNSRSEMNVSTLELGDSALYLCASSLSGIETYEQYFGPGTRLTVT.

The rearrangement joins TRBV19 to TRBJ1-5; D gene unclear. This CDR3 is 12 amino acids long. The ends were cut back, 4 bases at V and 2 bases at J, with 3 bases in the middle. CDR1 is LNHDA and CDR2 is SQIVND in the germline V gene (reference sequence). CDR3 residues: CASSRGNQPQHF. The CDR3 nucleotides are TGTGCCAGTAGTAGGGGCAATCAGCCCCAGCATTTT. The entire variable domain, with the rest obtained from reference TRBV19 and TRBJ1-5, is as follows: DGGITQSPKYLFRKEGQNVTLSCEQNLNHDAMYWYRQDPGQGLRLIYYSQIVNDFQKGDIAEGYSVSREKKESFPLTVTSAQKNPTAFYLCASSRGNQPQHFGDGTRLSIL.

This CDR3 is CASSPGVQETQYF. The CDR3 coding sequence is TGTGCCAGCAGCCCGGGGGTTCAAGAGACCCAGTACTTC. This chain links TRBV7-9 with TRBJ2-5; possibly TRBD2 for D (6 bases). Germline values: CDR1 SEHNR, CDR2 FQNEAQ (reference sequence). Deletions cut 5 bases from V and 2 bases from J, with 9 bases between. CDR3 length: 13 residues.

DNA of the CDR3: TGTGCCAGCAGTTTGGGCAGTTATTCACCCCTCCACTTT. It codes for CASSLGSYSPLHF. J is TRBJ1-6 and V is TRBV28, with unresolved D. The V and J ends lost 3 bases and 8 bases respectively, with 8 bases between them. CDR1 is MDHEN, CDR2 SYDVKM, per germline. The length of the CDR3 is 13 residues.

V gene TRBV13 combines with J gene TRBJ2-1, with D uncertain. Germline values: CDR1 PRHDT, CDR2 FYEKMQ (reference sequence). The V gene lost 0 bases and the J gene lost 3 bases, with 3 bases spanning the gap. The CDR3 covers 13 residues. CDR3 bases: TGTGCCAGCAGCTTAGGGGTCTACAATGAGCAGTTCTTC. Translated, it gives CASSLGVYNEQFF.

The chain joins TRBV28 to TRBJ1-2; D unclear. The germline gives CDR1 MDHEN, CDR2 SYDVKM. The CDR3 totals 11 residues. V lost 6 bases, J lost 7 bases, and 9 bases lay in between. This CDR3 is CASSLWGGYTF. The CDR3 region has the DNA TGTGCCAGCAGCCTATGGGGTGGCTACACCTTC.

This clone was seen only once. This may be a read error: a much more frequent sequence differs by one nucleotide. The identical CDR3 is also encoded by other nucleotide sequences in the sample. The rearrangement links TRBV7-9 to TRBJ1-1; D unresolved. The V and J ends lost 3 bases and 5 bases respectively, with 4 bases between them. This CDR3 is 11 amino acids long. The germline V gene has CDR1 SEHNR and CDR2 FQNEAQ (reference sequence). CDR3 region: CASSLGTEAFF. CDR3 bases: TGTGCCAGCAGCTTGGGTACTGAAGCTTTCTTT.

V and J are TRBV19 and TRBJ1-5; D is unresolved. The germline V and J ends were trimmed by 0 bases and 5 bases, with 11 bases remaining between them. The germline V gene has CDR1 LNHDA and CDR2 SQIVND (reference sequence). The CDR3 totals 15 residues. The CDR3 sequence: CASSIDVRVHQPQHF. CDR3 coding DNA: TGTGCCAGTAGTATAGATGTTCGGGTCCATCAGCCCCAGCATTTT.